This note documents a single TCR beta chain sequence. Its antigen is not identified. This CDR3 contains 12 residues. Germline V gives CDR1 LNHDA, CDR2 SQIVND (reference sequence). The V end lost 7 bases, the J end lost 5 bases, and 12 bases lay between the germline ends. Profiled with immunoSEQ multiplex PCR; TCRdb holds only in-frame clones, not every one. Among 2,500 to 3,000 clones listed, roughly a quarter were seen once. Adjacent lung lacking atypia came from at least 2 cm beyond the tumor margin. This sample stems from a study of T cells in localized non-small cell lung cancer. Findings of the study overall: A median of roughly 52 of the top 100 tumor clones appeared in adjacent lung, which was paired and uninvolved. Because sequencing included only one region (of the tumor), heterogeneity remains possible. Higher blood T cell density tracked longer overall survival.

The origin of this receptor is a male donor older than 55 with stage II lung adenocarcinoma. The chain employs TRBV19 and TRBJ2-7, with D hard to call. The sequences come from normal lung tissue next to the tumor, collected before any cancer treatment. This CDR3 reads CASTPSEDEQYF. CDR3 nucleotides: TGTGCCAGTACCCCTTCCGAGGACGAGCAGTACTTC.